Listed below are T cell receptor beta chains from one sample, sequenced in a study of CD8 T cells in Susac syndrome. TCRdb re-called the immunoSEQ multiplex PCR reads with MiXCR, one entry per CDR3 protein. The table has about 210,000 distinct CDR3 sequences, nearly 97% seen once. Sequencing used CD4+ T cells from PBMCs. Receptor source: a human donor with multiple sclerosis. Both conserved end residues are part of each CDR3. A D gene is named only where the DNA matches it firmly. For some rows the clone size is stated as once, few or many, or as a class when expanded; others skip it.

TRBJ2-2,TRBV18,NA,NA,CASSSGASGTGELFF,TGTGCCAGCTCATCAGGGGCATCGGGAACCGGGGAGCTGTTTTTT
TRBJ2-7,TRBV7-9,TRBD1,NA,CASSLGQGGHEQYF,TGTGCCAGCAGCTTGGGACAGGGTGGACACGAGCAGTACTTC
TRBJ1-2,TRBV7-2,TRBD1,NA,CASSLGDRARGYTF,TGTGCCAGCAGCTTAGGGGACAGGGCCAGGGGCTACACCTTC
TRBJ1-2,TRBV9,NA,NA,CASSVEANPYGYTF,TGTGCCAGCAGCGTAGAAGCGAACCCCTATGGCTACACCTTC
TRBJ2-1,TRBV5-1,NA,NA,CASSLVATPPNEQFF,TGCGCCAGCAGCTTGGTAGCGACTCCTCCCAATGAGCAGTTCTTC
TRBJ2-1,TRBV2,NA,NA,CASSDTSSYNEQFF,TGTGCCAGCAGTGATACTAGCTCCTACAATGAGCAGTTCTTC
TRBJ2-5,TRBV12-3/TRBV12-4,NA,NA,CASSLKLQETQYF,TGTGCCAGCAGTTTAAAGCTACAAGAGACCCAGTACTTC
TRBJ2-3,TRBV29-1,TRBD2,NA,CSVRLAGTDTQYF,TGCAGCGTTAGACTAGCGGGCACAGATACGCAGTATTTT
TRBJ2-4,TRBV4-1,NA,NA,CASSQDSTETAKNIQYF,TGCGCCAGCAGCCAAGACTCCACCGAAACCGCCAAAAACATTCAGTACTTC
TRBJ1-2,TRBV30,NA,NA,CAWARGNYGYTF,TGTGCCTGGGCAAGAGGAAACTATGGCTACACCTTC
TRBJ2-3,TRBV20-1,NA,once,CSARYELMITDTQYF,TGCAGTGCTAGATATGAGCTGATGATCACAGATACGCAGTATTTT
TRBJ2-2,TRBV29-1,NA,NA,CSGRGASNTGELFF,TGCAGCGGTCGAGGGGCCTCGAACACCGGGGAGCTGTTTTTT
TRBJ1-1,TRBV30,NA,NA,CAWNAELNTEAFF,TGTGCCTGGAACGCGGAATTGAACACTGAAGCTTTCTTT
TRBJ2-1,TRBV4-2,NA,NA,CASTRSGPLVGEQFF,TGTGCCAGCACCAGGTCGGGACCCCTCGTGGGTGAGCAGTTCTTC
TRBJ2-1,TRBV18,NA,NA,CASSPLGKGALPYNEQFF,TGTGCCAGCTCACCACTGGGAAAAGGGGCCCTCCCCTACAATGAGCAGTTCTTC
TRBJ1-1,TRBV4-2,NA,NA,CASSQVSPVGTEAFF,TGTGCCAGCAGCCAAGTTAGTCCTGTTGGCACTGAAGCTTTCTTT
TRBJ2-4,TRBV27,NA,NA,CASRPGPEYRDIQYF,TGTGCCAGCAGACCCGGACCCGAGTACAGAGACATTCAGTACTTC
TRBJ2-5,TRBV29-1,NA,NA,CSVEGSGETQYF,TGCAGCGTCGAGGGTTCAGGAGAGACCCAGTACTTC
TRBJ2-5,TRBV30,TRBD2,NA,CAWSVLAGGQKTQYF,TGTGCCTGGAGTGTATTAGCGGGAGGGCAGAAGACCCAGTACTTC
TRBJ2-7,TRBV7-9,TRBD2,NA,CASAPGTSGGAYEQYF,TGTGCCAGCGCCCCCGGGACTAGCGGGGGGGCCTACGAGCAGTACTTC
TRBJ2-2,TRBV7-6,NA,once,CASRGRDTGELFF,TGTGCCAGCAGAGGAAGAGACACCGGGGAGCTGTTTTTT
TRBJ2-7,TRBV21-1,NA,NA,CASSGRASGGYEQYF,TGTGCCAGCAGCGGAAGGGCTAGCGGGGGATACGAGCAGTACTTC
TRBJ2-1,TRBV27,TRBD1,NA,CASTYRGGNEQFF,TGTGCCAGCACCTACAGGGGCGGCAATGAGCAGTTCTTC
TRBJ2-7,TRBV3-1,NA,NA,CASSDGSLYEQYF,TGTGCCAGCAGCGATGGGTCTTTATACGAGCAGTACTTC
TRBJ2-3,TRBV2,NA,NA,CASSGPGDTQYF,TGTGCCAGCAGCGGACCTGGAGATACGCAGTATTTT
TRBJ2-7,TRBV28,NA,once,CASSTPEGLEQYF,TGTGCCAGCAGTACGCCGGAGGGTCTCGAGCAGTACTTC
TRBJ2-7,TRBV20-1,TRBD2,NA,CSVWEGTAYEQYF,TGCAGCGTGTGGGAGGGGACCGCCTACGAGCAGTACTTC
TRBJ2-7,TRBV29-1,NA,NA,CSVGPNPYEQYF,TGCAGCGTGGGACCGAATCCCTACGAGCAGTACTTC
TRBJ2-1,TRBV7-2,NA,NA,CASSLITGLNEQFF,TGTGCCAGCAGCTTAATTACAGGGCTCAATGAGCAGTTCTTC